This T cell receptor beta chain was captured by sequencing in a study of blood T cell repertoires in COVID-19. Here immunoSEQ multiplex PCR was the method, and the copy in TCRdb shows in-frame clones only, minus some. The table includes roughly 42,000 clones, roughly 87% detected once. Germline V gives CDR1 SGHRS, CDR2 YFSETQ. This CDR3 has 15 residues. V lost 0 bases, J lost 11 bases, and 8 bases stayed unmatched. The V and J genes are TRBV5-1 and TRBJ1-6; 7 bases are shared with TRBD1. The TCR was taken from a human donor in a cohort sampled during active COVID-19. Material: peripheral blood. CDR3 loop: CASSLATGVGAPLHF. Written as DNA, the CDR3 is TGCGCCAGCAGCTTGGCTACAGGGGTCGGCGCACCCCTCCACTTT.